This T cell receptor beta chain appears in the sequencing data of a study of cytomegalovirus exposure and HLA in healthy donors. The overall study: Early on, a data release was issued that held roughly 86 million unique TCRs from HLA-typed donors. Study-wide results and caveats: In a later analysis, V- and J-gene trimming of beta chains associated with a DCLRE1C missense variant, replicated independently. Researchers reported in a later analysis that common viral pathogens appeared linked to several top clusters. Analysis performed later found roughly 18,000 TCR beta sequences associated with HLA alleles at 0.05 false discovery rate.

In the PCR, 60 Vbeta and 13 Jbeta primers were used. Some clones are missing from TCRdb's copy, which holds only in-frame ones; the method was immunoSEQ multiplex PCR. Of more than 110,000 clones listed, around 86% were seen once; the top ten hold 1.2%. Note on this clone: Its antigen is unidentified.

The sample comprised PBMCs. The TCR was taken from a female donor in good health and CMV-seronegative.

In DNA, the CDR3 is TGTGCCAGCAGTGGAGGGGGAAGCGGCACAGATACGCAGTATTTT. Protein: CASSGGGSGTDTQYF. The V call is TRBV6-1, the J call TRBJ2-3, with a weak D call TRBD1 (6 bases). Trimming left V 4 bases short and J 1 base short, with 12 bases between. The length of the CDR3 is 15 residues. Germline V gene lookup returns CDR1 MNHNS and CDR2 SASEGT.